This record concerns one T cell receptor (beta chain) sequence. Its antigen remains unidentified. The sample belongs to a study of shared clonotypes between healthy human individuals. Study-wide points: Sequencing depth was a factor that was expected to affect clonotype sharing among donors. At large depth, rarefaction still showed sorted-subset sequencing to be incomplete.

Naive CD8 cells were CD45RO-negative, positively selected for CCR7, excluding terminally differentiated effector memory CD45RA+ cells. Only in-frame clones appear in the TCRdb table, and some are missing; sequencing was by immunoSEQ multiplex PCR. The sample holds about 2 million clones, roughly 95% seen once. The source material was naive CD8+ T cells sorted from blood. The origin of this receptor is a man aged 18-30 years in good health.

The CDR3 coding sequence is TGTGCCACCAGCAGAGATCGGGGGGGCAGCGAGGACTACGAGCAGTACTTC. Amino acids: CATSRDRGGSEDYEQYF. The rearrangement joins TRBV15 to TRBJ2-7; TRBD2 agrees at 8 bases. V shed 0 bases and J 3 bases; nucleotides not matched to a gene: 10. Looked up from germline, CDR1 is LNHNV and CDR2 is YYDKDF (reference sequence). The CDR3 consists of 17 residues.